The next 28 T cell receptor beta chains were all read from a single sample in a study of Ad26.COV2.S vaccination and SARS-CoV-2 variants. Profiling relied on immunoSEQ multiplex PCR, and the TCRdb table lists in-frame clones only, not all of them. The table records about 680,000 clones, roughly nine tenths of them present only once. Described treatment: 15 to 20 received Ad26.COV2.S at low or high dose, single or two shots; 5 received placebo; per-sample allocation not given. Material that was analyzed had been drawn on day 63 after the first vaccine or placebo injection. The sequencing here drew on peripheral blood, taken in a trial of Ad26.COV2.S vaccine versus placebo. These receptors were obtained from a person between 18 and 59 years old who received the Ad26.COV2.S COVID-19 vaccine or a placebo.

The V and J genes are TRBV7-9 and TRBJ2-1, with 9 bases identical to TRBD1. CDR1 SEHNR and CDR2 FQNEAQ come from the germline V gene (reference sequence). V gave up 4 bases and J gave up 7 bases; unmatched junction bases: 5. The CDR3 has 14 residues. CDR3 residues: CASSWGQGGNEQFF. The CDR3, as DNA: TGTGCCAGCAGCTGGGGACAGGGTGGGAATGAGCAGTTCTTC.

The V call is TRBV4-2, the J call TRBJ1-2; D not certain. Germline lookup yields CDR1 LGHNA and CDR2 YNFKEQ. V was clipped by 1 base and J by 7 bases, with 4 bases between them. The CDR3 has 11 amino acids. Here the CDR3 reads CASSQGSGYTF. The CDR3 DNA is TGTGCCAGCAGCCAAGGCTCTGGCTACACCTTC.

The V gene is TRBV19, the J gene TRBJ2-7; perhaps TRBD1 as D (6 bases). Germline V lookup: CDR1 LNHDA, CDR2 SQIVND (reference sequence). The CDR3 runs to 14 residues. The germline V and J ends were trimmed by 3 bases and 2 bases, with 11 bases remaining between them. Written as DNA, the CDR3 is TGTGCCAGTAGTATTGACAGGCCACCCTACGAGCAGTACTTC. Its protein product is CASSIDRPPYEQYF.

The chain links TRBV9 to TRBJ1-3; D is ambiguous. CDR1 is SGDLS and CDR2 is YYNGEE in the germline V gene. This CDR3 contains 14 residues. V lost 0 bases and J 2 bases, leaving 6 bases between the germline ends. CDR3 in amino acids: CASSVGTPGNTIYF. CDR3 sequence (DNA): TGTGCCAGCAGCGTAGGGACCCCTGGAAACACCATATATTTT.

V gene TRBV7-2 combines with J gene TRBJ1-6, with 10 bases identical to TRBD1. Germline loops: CDR1 SGHTA, CDR2 FQGNSA. The CDR3 covers 16 residues. V lost 6 bases, J lost 8 bases, and 10 bases stayed unmatched. This CDR3 reads CASSSARDRGYSPLHF. Here the CDR3 DNA reads TGTGCCAGCAGTTCAGCTCGGGACAGGGGTTATTCACCCCTCCACTTT.

V usage is TRBV25-1 and J usage is TRBJ1-5; 8 bases match TRBD1. CDR3 length: 15 residues. J was trimmed by 2 bases and V by 4 bases; bases with no gene match: 4. Germline V gene sequence: CDR1 MGHDK, CDR2 SYGVNS. The CDR3 is CASSGAGQGNQPQHF. The CDR3 DNA reads TGTGCCAGCAGTGGAGCGGGACAGGGCAATCAGCCCCAGCATTTT.

CDR3 in amino acids: CATKRGGSYNEQFF. CDR3 nucleotide sequence: TGTGCCACCAAGAGGGGAGGGTCCTACAATGAGCAGTTCTTC. The chain carries TRBV15 and TRBJ2-1, with TRBD2 matching 7 bases. There are 14 residues in the CDR3. V gave up 7 bases and J gave up 1 base; unmatched junction bases: 4. Germline assignment: CDR1 LNHNV and CDR2 YYDKDF (reference sequence).

The gene calls are TRBV24-1 and TRBJ2-3; 8 bases align to TRBD2. Per the germline V gene, CDR1 is KGHDR and CDR2 is SFDVKD. J was trimmed by 4 bases and V by 5 bases; bases with no gene match: 4. The length of the CDR3 is 14 residues. The CDR3 DNA is TGTGCCACCAGTGTCGGGGGGGCGGCAGATACGCAGTATTTT. Protein product: CATSVGGAADTQYF.

This clone was counted once. The chain couples TRBV25-1 to TRBJ1-1; a weak D match, TRBD1 (6 bases). The CDR3 consists of 12 residues. Germline V lookup: CDR1 MGHDK, CDR2 SYGVNS. Deletions cut 5 bases from V and 5 bases from J, with 9 bases between. Written as DNA, the CDR3 is TGTGCCAGCAGTTTACAGGGAACTGAAGCTTTCTTT. Encoded protein: CASSLQGTEAFF.

This chain links TRBV5-1 with TRBJ1-3; D is unclear. Germline lookup yields CDR1 SGHRS and CDR2 YFSETQ. Trimming cost V 2 bases and J 4 bases, with 7 bases left between them. The CDR3 is 13 amino acids. CDR3 in DNA: TGCGCCAGCAGCTTCGAAAACGGAAACACCATATATTTT. Its protein product is CASSFENGNTIYF.

For this clone: Other DNA sequences in this sample translate to the same CDR3. The chain is built from TRBV19 and TRBJ1-1; D is perhaps TRBD1 (5 bases). Germline values: CDR1 LNHDA, CDR2 SQIVND (reference sequence). CDR3 length: 14 amino acids. With 3 bases removed from V and 0 bases from J, the gap between germline ends came to 8 bases. The CDR3 protein is CASSIGGMNTEAFF. Written as DNA, the CDR3 is TGTGCCAGTAGTATCGGGGGGATGAACACTGAAGCTTTCTTT.

The genes are TRBV30 and TRBJ2-6, with 8 bases aligning to TRBD1. The V segment lost 5 bases and the J segment 0 bases; nucleotides outside the gene matches: 3. The germline V gene has CDR1 GTSNPN and CDR2 SVGIG (reference sequence). The CDR3 contains 15 residues. The CDR3 here is CAWQGAGSGANVLTF. CDR3 in DNA: TGTGCCTGGCAGGGGGCAGGCTCTGGGGCCAACGTCCTGACTTTC.

This chain links TRBV25-1 with TRBJ2-1; D is uncertain. Trimming shortened V by 6 bases and J by 7 bases, and 10 bases separated the two germline ends. The length of the CDR3 is 12 residues. The germline CDR1 and CDR2 sequences are MGHDK and SYGVNS. The CDR3 is CASSRLGNEQFF. In DNA, the CDR3 is TGTGCCAGCAGCCGGCTGGGGAATGAGCAGTTCTTC.

This chain connects TRBV6-5 to TRBJ1-3; TRBD1 might be the D (6 bases). With 2 bases removed from V and 4 bases from J, the gap between germline ends came to 12 bases. Germline V gives CDR1 MNHEY, CDR2 SVGAGI. CDR3 size: 15 residues. CDR3 residues: CASSYGGTLGNTIYF. The DNA of the CDR3 is TGTGCCAGCAGTTACGGGGGGACACTGGGAAACACCATATATTTT.

The chain uses TRBV6-2 or TRBV6-3 and TRBJ2-5; TRBD2 matches at 7 bases. The CDR3 loop spans 16 amino acids. Germline loops: CDR1 MNHEY, CDR2 SVGEGT. With V trimmed by 6 bases and J by 4 bases, 14 bases remained unmatched. This CDR3 reads CASSPRVAGVGETQYF. DNA of the CDR3: TGTGCCAGCAGCCCCCGGGTGGCGGGAGTAGGAGAGACCCAGTACTTC.

As to this clone: A much larger clone lies a single base off, so this may be a read error. The chain combines TRBV27 with TRBJ1-5; D remains unclear. The CDR3 loop spans 14 amino acids. V shed 6 bases and J shed 0 bases, with 9 bases lying between them. Germline V gives CDR1 MNHEY, CDR2 SMNVEV (reference sequence). For the CDR3, the DNA is TGTGCCAGCAGCCCCCGATATAGCAATCAGCCCCAGCATTTT. Translated: CASSPRYSNQPQHF.

This clone was observed once. The chain links TRBV6-6 to TRBJ1-5; D uncertain. V dropped 0 bases and J dropped 0 bases, with 3 bases sitting between them. Germline CDR1 MNHNY, CDR2 SVGAGI (reference sequence). The CDR3 runs to 14 residues. The CDR3, as DNA: TGTGCCAGCAGTTACTCCCTTAGCAATCAGCCCCAGCATTTT. This codes for CASSYSLSNQPQHF.

The rearrangement links TRBV10-3 to TRBJ1-1, with 8 bases aligning to TRBD1. Per the germline V gene, CDR1 is ENHRY and CDR2 is SYGVKD. CDR3 length: 15 amino acids. Germline trimming cut 8 bases from V and 1 base from J; bases unmatched to any gene: 9. The CDR3: CAIQGAGGKNTEAFF. Written as DNA, the CDR3 is TGTGCCATCCAAGGCGCAGGGGGCAAGAACACTGAAGCTTTCTTT.

V and J are TRBV29-1 and TRBJ2-7; no clear D. Deletions cut 1 base from V and 2 bases from J, with 6 bases between. The V gene's germline CDR1 is SQVTM and CDR2 ANQGSEA. This CDR3 spans 12 amino acids. CDR3 in DNA: TGCAGCGTTGAAGGCTTGACCTACGAGCAGTACTTC. Protein sequence: CSVEGLTYEQYF.

V usage is TRBV7-2 and J usage is TRBJ2-5; D gene ambiguous. Trimming removed 1 base at V and 4 bases at J, with 13 bases between. CDR1 SGHTA and CDR2 FQGNSA come from the germline V gene. This CDR3 is built from 15 residues. The CDR3 protein is CASSLVRYPGETQYF. CDR3 DNA: TGTGCCAGCAGCTTAGTAAGGTACCCAGGAGAGACCCAGTACTTC.

The CDR3 spells CASSWGLAGGLSGADTQYF. The DNA of the CDR3 is TGTGCCAGCAGCTGGGGACTAGCGGGGGGGCTTTCTGGCGCAGATACGCAGTATTTT. The genes are TRBV5-6 and TRBJ2-3; 16 positions agree with TRBD2. CDR1 is SGHDT and CDR2 is YYEEEE in the germline V gene. Trimming at V came to 3 bases and at J to 4 bases, leaving 11 bases not matched to a gene. The CDR3 has 19 residues.

The gene calls are TRBV9 and TRBJ2-2, with 8 bases lining up with TRBD2. The length of the CDR3 is 16 residues. V was clipped by 4 bases and J by 3 bases; unmatched bases: 8. Germline loops: CDR1 SGDLS, CDR2 YYNGEE. This CDR3 is CASSPGGGSDTGELFF. As DNA, the CDR3 is TGTGCCAGCAGCCCCGGGGGGGGCTCGGACACCGGGGAGCTGTTTTTT.

The rearrangement joins TRBV27 to TRBJ2-3, with D unclear. Germline loops: CDR1 MNHEY, CDR2 SMNVEV (reference sequence). The ends were cut back, 3 bases at V and 4 bases at J, with 5 bases in the middle. CDR3 length: 12 amino acids. CDR3 region: CASSFGADTQYF. The CDR3 DNA is TGTGCCAGCAGTTTTGGAGCAGATACGCAGTATTTT.

The chain carries TRBV4-2 and TRBJ2-1; TRBD2 matches at 9 bases. Trimming at V came to 0 bases and at J to 7 bases, leaving 10 bases not matched to a gene. This CDR3 is built from 17 residues. Germline CDR1 reads LGHNA; CDR2 reads YNFKEQ. CDR3 residues: CASSQDGAGGPRNEQFF. CDR3 DNA sequence: TGTGCCAGCAGCCAAGATGGGGCGGGGGGGCCTAGGAATGAGCAGTTCTTC.

This chain links TRBV2 with TRBJ2-3; 7 bases line up with TRBD2. This CDR3 is built from 15 residues. The ends lost 5 bases at V and 3 bases at J; junction bases unmatched: 8. Germline V gives CDR1 SNHLY, CDR2 FYNNEI. The CDR3 DNA sequence: TGTGCCAGCAGTCTCCAGCGGGGAGTAACAGATACGCAGTATTTT. It is translated as CASSLQRGVTDTQYF.

The chain recombines TRBV10-2 with TRBJ2-7; unclear D gene. The CDR3 covers 13 residues. Per germline, CDR1 WSHSY and CDR2 SAAADI. V lost 3 bases, J lost 2 bases, and 8 bases lay in between. The CDR3 DNA follows: TGCGCCAGCAGTGATGCAGGTCCCTACGAGCAGTACTTC. It specifies CASSDAGPYEQYF.

The chain carries TRBV5-1 and TRBJ1-6; D is possibly TRBD1 (5 bases). Germline CDR1 and CDR2: SGHRS and YFSETQ. The CDR3 runs to 16 residues. V gave up 3 bases and J gave up 9 bases, with 19 bases separating them. The CDR3 here is CASSSFDGAWRSPLHF. In nucleotides, the CDR3 is TGCGCCAGCAGCTCCTTTGATGGGGCATGGCGTTCACCCCTCCACTTT.

The V call is TRBV5-5, the J call TRBJ1-5; D gene uncertain. This CDR3 comprises 13 residues. V lost 3 bases and J 5 bases, leaving 9 bases between the germline ends. Looked up from germline, CDR1 is SGHKS and CDR2 is YYEKEE (reference sequence). The CDR3 loop is CASSSWRDQPQHF. The CDR3 DNA follows: TGTGCCAGCAGCTCCTGGCGAGATCAGCCCCAGCATTTT.